The 26 T cell receptor beta chains below were found in one sample sequenced in a study of shared clonotypes between healthy human individuals. The table came from immunoSEQ multiplex PCR; TCRdb's copy has only in-frame clones and leaves some out. Among about 1,500,000 clones, approximately 96% were seen once, and the ten largest hold 1.2%. Sequenced input: naive CD4+ T cells sorted from blood. Subset: CD45RA+ positively selected. These receptors were collected from a man between 25 and 39 years old in good health.

The chain links TRBV28 to TRBJ1-4; 7 bases are shared with TRBD1. This CDR3 spans 12 amino acids. In germline, CDR1 is MDHEN, CDR2 SYDVKM. V lost 7 bases and J lost 13; bases outside the gene matches: 9. Here the CDR3 reads CASTPSQGPLFF. In nucleotides, the CDR3 is TGTGCCAGCACGCCCTCACAGGGGCCACTGTTTTTT.

With respect to this clone: Different DNA sequences within this sample yield the same CDR3. The chain has TRBV5-1 and TRBJ2-2; D not certain. Between the trimmed V and J ends, which lost 0 bases and 4 bases, there was a span of 7 bases. This CDR3 has 14 amino acids. CDR1 and CDR2 (germline): SGHRS, YFSETQ. The CDR3 DNA reads as TGCGCCAGCAGCTTGGGCGGTGGCACCGGGGAGCTGTTTTTT. This sequence encodes CASSLGGGTGELFF.

The J gene is TRBJ2-7, the V gene TRBV5-1, with D possibly matching TRBD1 (6 bases). V lost 0 bases and J lost 4, with 11 bases in between. Germline V gene sequence: CDR1 SGHRS, CDR2 YFSETQ. This CDR3 contains 14 residues. As DNA, the CDR3 is TGCGCCAGCAGCTTGGAAGGGACAAAGTACGAGCAGTACTTC. It specifies CASSLEGTKYEQYF.

This rearrangement joins TRBV28 to TRBJ2-2; TRBD2 aligns across 12 bases. Per the germline V gene, CDR1 is MDHEN and CDR2 is SYDVKM. The trim removed 4 bases at V and 5 bases at J, leaving 5 bases unmatched. This CDR3 is 16 amino acids long. The CDR3 loop is CASSSPGTSGTGELFF. The CDR3 DNA is TGTGCCAGCAGTTCCCCCGGGACTAGCGGGACCGGGGAGCTGTTTTTT. Full variable domain (outside the CDR3, taken from reference TRBV28 and TRBJ2-2): DVKVTQSSRYLVKRTGEKVFLECVQDMDHENMFWYRQDPGLGLRLIYFSYDVKMKEKGDIPEGYSVSREKKERFSLILESASTNQTSMYLCASSSPGTSGTGELFFGEGSRLTVL.

The chain has TRBV7-8 and TRBJ2-7; tentatively, D is TRBD1 or TRBD2 (5 bases each). Trimming took 5 bases from V and 5 from J, leaving 19 bases between them. The CDR3 covers 15 residues. CDR1 is SGHVS, CDR2 FQNEAQ, per germline. The CDR3 here is CASSPRDQFWHEQYF. CDR3 DNA sequence: TGTGCCAGCAGCCCAAGGGACCAGTTTTGGCACGAGCAGTACTTC.

The chain joins TRBV7-9 to TRBJ2-7; D might be TRBD1 (6 bases). The CDR3 is 14 amino acids. V was pared by 5 bases and J by 1 base, with 12 bases between. Germline V gene data show CDR1 as SEHNR and CDR2 as FQNEAQ (reference sequence). Here the CDR3 DNA reads TGTGCCAGCAGCGCAGGGGAAGGATCCTACGAGCAGTACTTC. Translation: CASSAGEGSYEQYF.

V usage is TRBV6-6 and J usage is TRBJ1-3; unclear D gene. Trimming pared 0 bases from V and 0 bases from J, leaving 9 bases between. The germline gives CDR1 MNHNY, CDR2 SVGAGI (reference sequence). CDR3 length: 16 amino acids. CDR3 in amino acids: CASSYSGDNSGNTIYF. CDR3 nucleotide sequence: TGTGCCAGCAGTTACTCGGGAGACAACTCTGGAAACACCATATATTTT.

This chain links TRBV6-6 with TRBJ2-7, with D tentatively TRBD1 (6 bases). Trimming took 3 bases from V and 6 from J, leaving 18 bases between them. The germline CDR1 and CDR2 sequences are MNHNY and SVGAGI (reference sequence). The CDR3 contains 15 residues. The CDR3 DNA is TGTGCCAGCAGTTATTCCGGGACATTTTTTTCCGAGCAGTACTTC. As protein: CASSYSGTFFSEQYF.

V usage is TRBV19 and J usage is TRBJ1-2; perhaps TRBD1 as D (6 bases). CDR3 length: 14 residues. Trimming left V 5 bases short and J 4 bases short, with 14 bases between. Germline V gives CDR1 LNHDA, CDR2 SQIVND (reference sequence). CDR3 DNA sequence: TGTGCCAGTAGTGCCCACACAGGGAGCTATGGCTACACCTTC. Translation: CASSAHTGSYGYTF.

This clone was recorded only once. This sample also contains other DNA sequences that code for the same CDR3. The chain joins TRBV7-2 to TRBJ2-5; D gene ambiguous. This CDR3 has 12 amino acids. Trimming stripped 3 bases from V and 5 bases from J, with 7 bases between. The germline V gene has CDR1 SGHTA and CDR2 FQGNSA. This CDR3 is CASSLVGETQYF. The CDR3 DNA is TGTGCCAGCAGCTTGGTCGGGGAGACCCAGTACTTC.

Comment on this clone: Other DNA sequences within the sample encode an identical CDR3. The chain carries TRBV28 and TRBJ2-3; D unresolved. Germline assignment: CDR1 MDHEN and CDR2 SYDVKM. The CDR3 sequence is 12 residues long. V was cut by 6 bases and J by 2 bases, with 6 bases left in between. The CDR3 is CASSPTTDTQYF. The CDR3 DNA reads as TGTGCCAGCAGCCCGACCACAGATACGCAGTATTTT.

The chain uses TRBV19 and TRBJ2-7; 9 bases agree with TRBD1. The length of the CDR3 is 14 residues. Germline trimming cut 8 bases from V and 5 bases from J; bases unmatched to any gene: 10. CDR1 and CDR2 from the germline V gene are LNHDA and SQIVND (reference sequence). This CDR3 reads CASGDRDRDHEQYF. The CDR3 bases are TGTGCCAGTGGAGACCGGGACAGGGACCACGAGCAGTACTTC. The variable domain in full, with the rest retrieved from reference TRBV19 and TRBJ2-7, is DGGITQSPKYLFRKEGQNVTLSCEQNLNHDAMYWYRQDPGQGLRLIYYSQIVNDFQKGDIAEGYSVSREKKESFPLTVTSAQKNPTAFYLCASGDRDRDHEQYFGPGTRLTVT.

This chain uses TRBV29-1 with TRBJ2-3, with 11 bases lining up with TRBD2. This CDR3 comprises 18 residues. CDR1 is SQVTM and CDR2 is ANQGSEA in the germline V gene. V gave up 6 bases and J gave up 1 base; unmatched junction bases: 15. The CDR3 DNA reads TGCAGCGTCTGGGGGCGGCTAGCGGGGGGTTGGGGCACAGATACGCAGTATTTT. Its protein is CSVWGRLAGGWGTDTQYF.

The chain employs TRBV6-5 and TRBJ1-3; 9 bases match TRBD1. V was clipped by 10 bases and J by 0 bases; unmatched bases: 7. Germline V gene lookup returns CDR1 MNHEY and CDR2 SVGAGI. CDR3 length: 15 residues. CDR3 sequence: CATSVTGGSGNTIYF. The CDR3 bases are TGTGCCACCTCCGTGACAGGGGGCTCTGGAAACACCATATATTTT.

This chain links TRBV7-3 with TRBJ2-2; no clear D. The germline V gene encodes CDR1 SGHTA and CDR2 FQGTGA. This CDR3 has 13 residues. V was trimmed by 7 bases and J by 1 base, leaving 7 bases between them. This CDR3 is CASKGLNTGELFF. The CDR3 nucleotides read TGTGCCAGCAAAGGTCTGAACACCGGGGAGCTGTTTTTT. Based on the CDR3 plus reference TRBV7-3 and TRBJ2-2, the full variable domain is GAGVSQTPSNKVTEKGKYVELRCDPISGHTALYWYRQSLGQGPEFLIYFQGTGAADDSGLPNDRFFAVRPEGSVSTLKIQRTERGDSAVYLCASKGLNTGELFFGEGSRLTVL.

The chain combines TRBV7-2 with TRBJ2-3; possible D gene TRBD1, 5 bases. Trimming stripped 3 bases from V and 9 bases from J, with 10 bases between. This CDR3 is 12 amino acids long. Germline CDR1 and CDR2: SGHTA and FQGNSA. In DNA, the CDR3 is TGTGCCAGCAGCTTGGACACTCCCACGCAGTATTTT. It codes for CASSLDTPTQYF.

The chain couples TRBV28 to TRBJ1-2; D remains ambiguous. CDR1 is MDHEN, CDR2 SYDVKM, per germline. The CDR3 totals 13 residues. V was trimmed by 6 bases and J by 8 bases, leaving 16 bases between them. This chain's CDR3 is CASSPPGRSGYTF. The CDR3 nucleotides read TGTGCCAGCAGCCCCCCTGGTAGGAGCGGCTACACCTTC.

The rearrangement uses TRBV28 and TRBJ2-3; 10 nucleotides align to TRBD2. The CDR3 consists of 16 residues. The J segment lost 5 bases and the V segment lost 6 bases, leaving 11 bases of the junction unmatched. Germline-derived CDR1 and CDR2 are MDHEN and SYDVKM. CDR3 in DNA: TGTGCCAGCAGACCGTATCTAGCGGGAGCGGGAGATACGCAGTATTTT. Translation gives CASRPYLAGAGDTQYF.

The chain combines TRBV19 with TRBJ2-1, with a weak D call TRBD1 (5 bases). The CDR3 spans 12 residues. Germline V CDR1 and CDR2: LNHDA, SQIVND (reference sequence). Deletions cut 6 bases from V and 13 bases from J, with 16 bases between. The CDR3 here is CASRGQQLTQFF. Here the CDR3 DNA reads TGTGCCAGTAGAGGACAACAACTGACACAGTTCTTC.

This clone appeared once. The chain joins TRBV4-2 to TRBJ2-7; 7 bases map to TRBD2. The CDR3 has 16 amino acids. Germline CDR1 and CDR2: LGHNA and YNFKEQ. The J segment lost 3 bases and the V segment lost 1 base, leaving 9 bases of the junction unmatched. CDR3 sequence: CASSQVGGGSVYEQYF. Written as DNA, the CDR3 is TGTGCCAGCAGCCAAGTAGGTGGCGGGAGTGTCTACGAGCAGTACTTC.

V is TRBV19 and J is TRBJ1-1; possible D gene TRBD1, 6 bases. The CDR3 has 16 residues. With 6 bases removed from V and 5 bases from J, the gap between germline ends came to 22 bases. Germline lookup yields CDR1 LNHDA and CDR2 SQIVND (reference sequence). The DNA of the CDR3 is TGTGCCAGTAGCTACCCAAGGGGGGGCCGAGGGACTGAAGCTTTCTTT. Its protein is CASSYPRGGRGTEAFF.

The chain carries TRBV2 and TRBJ2-2; possible D gene TRBD1, 5 bases. V lost 6 bases, J lost 4 bases, and 15 bases lay in between. CDR1 and CDR2 from the germline V gene are SNHLY and FYNNEI. This CDR3 contains 15 residues. The CDR3 loop is CASSYKGMGTGELFF. CDR3 in DNA: TGTGCCAGCAGCTACAAGGGGATGGGCACCGGGGAGCTGTTTTTT.

CDR3 in DNA: TGTGCCAGCAGTTCGACAGGGTTCTCCTACGAGCAGTACTTC. The encoded protein is CASSSTGFSYEQYF. The chain employs TRBV6-1 and TRBJ2-7; 7 bases are shared with TRBD1. The V gene's germline CDR1 is MNHNS and CDR2 SASEGT. J was trimmed by 0 bases and V by 5 bases; bases with no gene match: 4. The CDR3 runs 14 residues.

The genes are TRBV19 and TRBJ2-3; TRBD1 is a possible D gene (7 bases). The CDR3 covers 15 residues. CDR1 is LNHDA and CDR2 is SQIVND in the germline V gene (reference sequence). Trimming removed 6 bases from V and 1 base from J, with 14 bases in between. The chain's CDR3 is CASSRSRGGTDTQYF. The CDR3 DNA reads as TGTGCCAGTAGCCGAAGCAGGGGGGGCACAGATACGCAGTATTTT.

This sequence joins TRBV2 and TRBJ2-7, with 7 bases fitting TRBD1. The CDR3 loop spans 15 amino acids. CDR1 and CDR2 (germline): SNHLY, FYNNEI. V was clipped by 4 bases and J by 3 bases; unmatched bases: 9. CDR3 sequence (DNA): TGTGCCAGCAGTGTTCCAAGGGGGCGCGGCTACGAGCAGTACTTC. Protein product: CASSVPRGRGYEQYF.

This rearrangement joins TRBV10-1 to TRBJ2-5; 10 bases line up with TRBD2. Germline loops: CDR1 WNHNN, CDR2 SYGVQD (reference sequence). The CDR3 contains 15 residues. Losses at the gene ends were 3 bases for V and 4 bases for J; bases not matched to a gene: 5. The CDR3 nucleotides read TGCGCCAGCAGTGATTCTAGCGGGAGTGGAGAGACCCAGTACTTC. It encodes CASSDSSGSGETQYF.